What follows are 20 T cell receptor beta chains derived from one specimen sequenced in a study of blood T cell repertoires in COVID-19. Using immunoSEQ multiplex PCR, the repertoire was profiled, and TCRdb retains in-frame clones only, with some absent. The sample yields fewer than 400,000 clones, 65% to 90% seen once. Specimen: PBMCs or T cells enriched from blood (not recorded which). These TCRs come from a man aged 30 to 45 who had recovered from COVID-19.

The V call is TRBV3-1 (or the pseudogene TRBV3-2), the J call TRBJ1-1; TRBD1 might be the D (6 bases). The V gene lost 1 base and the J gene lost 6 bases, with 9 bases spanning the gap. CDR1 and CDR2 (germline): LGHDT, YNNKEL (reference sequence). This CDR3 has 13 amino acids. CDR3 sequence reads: CASSQAGASEAFF. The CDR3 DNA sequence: TGTGCCAGCAGCCAAGCAGGGGCGTCTGAAGCTTTCTTT.

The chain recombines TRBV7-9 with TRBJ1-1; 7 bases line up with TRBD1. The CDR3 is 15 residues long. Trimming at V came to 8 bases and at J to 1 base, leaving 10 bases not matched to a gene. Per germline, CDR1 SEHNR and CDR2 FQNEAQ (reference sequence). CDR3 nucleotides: TGTGCCAGCCACACGGCCAGGGGGGCGAACACTGAAGCTTTCTTT. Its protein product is CASHTARGANTEAFF.

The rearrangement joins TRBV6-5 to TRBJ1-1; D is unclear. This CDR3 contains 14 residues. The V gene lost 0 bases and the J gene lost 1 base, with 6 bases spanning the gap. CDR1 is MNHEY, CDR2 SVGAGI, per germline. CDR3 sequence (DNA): TGTGCCAGCAGTTACTCTAACAGGAACACTGAAGCTTTCTTT. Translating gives CASSYSNRNTEAFF.

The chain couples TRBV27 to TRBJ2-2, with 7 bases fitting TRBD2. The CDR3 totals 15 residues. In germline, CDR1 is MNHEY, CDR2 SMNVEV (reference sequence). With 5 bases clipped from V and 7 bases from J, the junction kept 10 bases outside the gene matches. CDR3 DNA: TGTGCCAGCAGTAACGTTGCGGGGGTTAACGGGGAGCTGTTTTTT. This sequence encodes CASSNVAGVNGELFF.

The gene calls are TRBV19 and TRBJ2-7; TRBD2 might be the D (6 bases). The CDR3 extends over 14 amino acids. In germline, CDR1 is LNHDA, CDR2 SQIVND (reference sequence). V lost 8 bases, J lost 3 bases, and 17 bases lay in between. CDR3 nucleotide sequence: TGTGCCAGTGGGGCGGCGCAGGGAGGCTACGAGCAGTACTTC. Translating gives CASGAAQGGYEQYF.

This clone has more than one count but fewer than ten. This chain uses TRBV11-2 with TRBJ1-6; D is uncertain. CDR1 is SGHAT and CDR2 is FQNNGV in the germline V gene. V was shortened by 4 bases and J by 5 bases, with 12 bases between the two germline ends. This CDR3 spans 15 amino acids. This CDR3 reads CASSSRAPDNSPLHF. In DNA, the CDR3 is TGTGCCAGCAGCTCGCGGGCGCCAGATAATTCACCCCTCCACTTT. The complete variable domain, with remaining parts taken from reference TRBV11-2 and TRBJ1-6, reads EAGVAQSPRYKIIEKRQSVAFWCNPISGHATLYWYQQILGQGPKLLIQFQNNGVVDDSQLPKDRFSAERLKGVDSTLKIQPAKLEDSAVYLCASSSRAPDNSPLHFGNGTRLTVT.

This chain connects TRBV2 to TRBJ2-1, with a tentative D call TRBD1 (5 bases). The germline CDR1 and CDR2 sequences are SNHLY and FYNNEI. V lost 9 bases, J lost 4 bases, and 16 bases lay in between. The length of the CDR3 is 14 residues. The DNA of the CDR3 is TGTGCCAGTATAGGACAAGCGATTTACAATGAGCAGTTCTTC. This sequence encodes CASIGQAIYNEQFF.

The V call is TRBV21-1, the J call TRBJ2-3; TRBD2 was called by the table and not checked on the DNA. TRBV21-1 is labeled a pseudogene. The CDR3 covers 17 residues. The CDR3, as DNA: TGTGCCAGCAGCAAAGCGCTGCGGGTTCCAAGCACAGATACGCAGTATTTT. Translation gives CASSKALRVPSTDTQYF.

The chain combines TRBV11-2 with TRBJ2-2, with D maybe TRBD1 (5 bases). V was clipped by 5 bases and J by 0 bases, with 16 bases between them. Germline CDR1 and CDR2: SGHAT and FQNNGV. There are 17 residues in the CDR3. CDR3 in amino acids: CASSLPRLGPNTGELFF. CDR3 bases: TGTGCCAGCAGCCTACCTAGACTGGGGCCGAACACCGGGGAGCTGTTTTTT.

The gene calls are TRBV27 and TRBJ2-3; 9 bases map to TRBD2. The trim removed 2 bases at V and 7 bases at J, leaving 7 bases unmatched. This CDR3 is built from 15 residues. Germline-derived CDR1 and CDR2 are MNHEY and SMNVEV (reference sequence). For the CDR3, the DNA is TGTGCCAGCAGTTTAAGGGCGGGGGGGGATTATACGCAGTATTTT. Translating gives CASSLRAGGDYTQYF.

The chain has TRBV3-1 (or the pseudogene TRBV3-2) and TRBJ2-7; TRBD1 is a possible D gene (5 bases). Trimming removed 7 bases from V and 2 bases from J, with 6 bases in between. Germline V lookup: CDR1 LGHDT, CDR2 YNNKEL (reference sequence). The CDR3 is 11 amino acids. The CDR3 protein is CASKGAYEQYF. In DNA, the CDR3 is TGTGCCAGCAAAGGGGCCTACGAGCAGTACTTC.

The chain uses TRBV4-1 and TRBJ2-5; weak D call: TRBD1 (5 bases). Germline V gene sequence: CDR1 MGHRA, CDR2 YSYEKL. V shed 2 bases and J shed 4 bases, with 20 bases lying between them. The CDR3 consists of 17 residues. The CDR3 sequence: CASSQRIVPQGGETQYF. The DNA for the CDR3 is TGCGCCAGCAGCCAACGAATCGTGCCCCAGGGCGGAGAGACCCAGTACTTC.

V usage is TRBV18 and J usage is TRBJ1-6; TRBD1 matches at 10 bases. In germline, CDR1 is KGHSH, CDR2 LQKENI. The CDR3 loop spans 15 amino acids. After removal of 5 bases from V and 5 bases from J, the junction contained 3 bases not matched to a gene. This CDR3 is CASSSGQGDNSPLHF. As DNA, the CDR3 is TGTGCCAGCTCATCCGGACAGGGGGATAATTCACCCCTCCACTTT.

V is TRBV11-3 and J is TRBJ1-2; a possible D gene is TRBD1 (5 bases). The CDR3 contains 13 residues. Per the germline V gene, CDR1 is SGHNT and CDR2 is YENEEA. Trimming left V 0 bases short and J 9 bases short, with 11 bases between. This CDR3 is CASSLDDRERYTF. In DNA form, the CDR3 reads TGTGCCAGCAGCTTAGACGACAGAGAACGCTACACCTTC.

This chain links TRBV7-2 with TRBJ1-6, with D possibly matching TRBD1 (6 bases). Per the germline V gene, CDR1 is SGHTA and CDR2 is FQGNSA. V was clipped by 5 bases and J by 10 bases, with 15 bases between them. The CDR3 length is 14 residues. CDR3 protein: CASSPDSLESPLHF. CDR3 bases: TGTGCCAGCAGCCCGGACAGCCTCGAGTCACCCCTCCACTTT.

This chain's CDR3 is CASSWTAAGVYGYTF. CDR3 in DNA: TGTGCCAGCAGCTGGACAGCGGCAGGGGTTTATGGCTACACCTTC. The genes are TRBV5-4 and TRBJ1-2; D is perhaps TRBD1 (6 bases). From germline, CDR1 is SGHNT and CDR2 YYREEE (reference sequence). The CDR3 has 15 amino acids. Trimming removed 3 bases at V and 5 bases at J, with 17 bases between.

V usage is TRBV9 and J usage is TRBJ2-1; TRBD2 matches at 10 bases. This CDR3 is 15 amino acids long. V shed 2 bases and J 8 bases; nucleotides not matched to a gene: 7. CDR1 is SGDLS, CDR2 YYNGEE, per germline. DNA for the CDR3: TGTGCCAGCAGCGTTTCAGCGGGGGGGCCCGATGAGCAGTTCTTC. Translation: CASSVSAGGPDEQFF.

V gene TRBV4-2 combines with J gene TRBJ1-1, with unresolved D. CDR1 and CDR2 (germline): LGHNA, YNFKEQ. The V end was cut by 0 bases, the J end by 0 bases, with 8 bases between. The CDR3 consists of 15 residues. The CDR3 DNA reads TGTGCCAGCAGCCAAGATCGTATAATGAACACTGAAGCTTTCTTT. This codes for CASSQDRIMNTEAFF.

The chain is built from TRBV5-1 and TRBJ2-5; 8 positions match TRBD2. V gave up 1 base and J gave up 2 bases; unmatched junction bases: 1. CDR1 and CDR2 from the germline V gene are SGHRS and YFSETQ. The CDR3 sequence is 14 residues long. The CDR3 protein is CASSLKRGQETQYF. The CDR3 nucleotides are TGCGCCAGCAGCTTGAAGCGGGGGCAAGAGACCCAGTACTTC.

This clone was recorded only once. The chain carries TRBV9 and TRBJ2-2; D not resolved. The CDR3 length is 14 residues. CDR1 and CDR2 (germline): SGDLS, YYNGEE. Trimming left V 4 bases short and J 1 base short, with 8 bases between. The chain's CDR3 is CASSSQRNTGELFF. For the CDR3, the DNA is TGTGCCAGCAGCTCTCAGCGGAACACCGGGGAGCTGTTTTTT.